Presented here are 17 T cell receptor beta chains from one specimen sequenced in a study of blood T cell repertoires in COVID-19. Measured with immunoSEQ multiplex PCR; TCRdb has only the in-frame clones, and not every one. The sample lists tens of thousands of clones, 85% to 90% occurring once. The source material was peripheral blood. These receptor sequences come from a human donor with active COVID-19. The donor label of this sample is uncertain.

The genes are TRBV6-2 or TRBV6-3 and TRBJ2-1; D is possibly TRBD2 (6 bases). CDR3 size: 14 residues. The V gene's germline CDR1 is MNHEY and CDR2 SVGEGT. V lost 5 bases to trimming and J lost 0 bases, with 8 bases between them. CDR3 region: CASSGGSSYNEQFF. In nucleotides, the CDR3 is TGTGCCAGCAGTGGGGGGAGCTCCTACAATGAGCAGTTCTTC.

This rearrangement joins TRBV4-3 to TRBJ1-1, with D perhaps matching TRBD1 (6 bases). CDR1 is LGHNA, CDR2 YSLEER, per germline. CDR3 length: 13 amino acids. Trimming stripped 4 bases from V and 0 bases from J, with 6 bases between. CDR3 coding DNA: TGCGCCAGCAGCCGGACAGTGAACACTGAAGCTTTCTTT. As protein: CASSRTVNTEAFF.

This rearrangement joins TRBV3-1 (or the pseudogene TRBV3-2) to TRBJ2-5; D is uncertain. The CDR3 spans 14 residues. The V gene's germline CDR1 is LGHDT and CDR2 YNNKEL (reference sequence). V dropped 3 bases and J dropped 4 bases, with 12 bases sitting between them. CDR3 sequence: CASSHAVRGETQYF. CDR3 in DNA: TGTGCCAGCAGCCATGCCGTGAGAGGAGAGACCCAGTACTTC.

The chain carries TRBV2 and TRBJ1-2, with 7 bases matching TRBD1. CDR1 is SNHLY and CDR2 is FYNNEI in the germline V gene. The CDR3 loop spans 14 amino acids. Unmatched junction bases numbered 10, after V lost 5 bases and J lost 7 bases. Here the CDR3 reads CASSRQGSIFGYTF. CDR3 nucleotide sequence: TGTGCCAGCAGTCGACAGGGTTCTATCTTTGGCTACACCTTC.

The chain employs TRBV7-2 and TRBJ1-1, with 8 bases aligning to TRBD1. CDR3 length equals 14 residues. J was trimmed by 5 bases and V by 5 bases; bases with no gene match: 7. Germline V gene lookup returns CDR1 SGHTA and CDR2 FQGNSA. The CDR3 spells CASSPGQGETEAFF. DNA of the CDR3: TGTGCCAGCAGCCCTGGACAGGGAGAGACTGAAGCTTTCTTT.

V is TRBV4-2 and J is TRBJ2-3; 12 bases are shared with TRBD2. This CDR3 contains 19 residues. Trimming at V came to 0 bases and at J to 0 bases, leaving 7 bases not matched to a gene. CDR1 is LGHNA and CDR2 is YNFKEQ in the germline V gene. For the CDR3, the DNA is TGTGCCAGCAGCCAAGAAACTAGCGGGAGGTATTTAAGCACAGATACGCAGTATTTT. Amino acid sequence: CASSQETSGRYLSTDTQYF.

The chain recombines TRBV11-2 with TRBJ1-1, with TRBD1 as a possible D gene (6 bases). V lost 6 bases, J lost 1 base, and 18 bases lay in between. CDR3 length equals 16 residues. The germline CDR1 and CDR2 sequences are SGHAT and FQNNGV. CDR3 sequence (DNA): TGTGCCAGCAGTAGACTCGGGACACCGAGGAACACTGAAGCTTTCTTT. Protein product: CASSRLGTPRNTEAFF.

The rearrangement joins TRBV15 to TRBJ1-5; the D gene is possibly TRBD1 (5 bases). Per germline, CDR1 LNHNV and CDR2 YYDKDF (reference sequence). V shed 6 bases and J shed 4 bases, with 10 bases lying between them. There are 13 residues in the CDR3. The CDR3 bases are TGTGCCACCAGGTCAGCAGGGAATCAGCCCCAGCATTTT. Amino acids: CATRSAGNQPQHF.

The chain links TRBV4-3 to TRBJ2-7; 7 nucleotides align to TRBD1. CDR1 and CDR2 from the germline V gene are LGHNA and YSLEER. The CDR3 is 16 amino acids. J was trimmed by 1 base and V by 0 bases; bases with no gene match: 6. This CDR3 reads CASSQDRTGSSYEQYF. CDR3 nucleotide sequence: TGCGCCAGCAGCCAAGATAGGACAGGAAGTTCCTACGAGCAGTACTTC.

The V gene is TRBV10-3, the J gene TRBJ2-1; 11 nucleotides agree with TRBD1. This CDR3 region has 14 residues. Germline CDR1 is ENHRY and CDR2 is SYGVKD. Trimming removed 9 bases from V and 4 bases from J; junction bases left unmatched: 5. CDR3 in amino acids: CAILGQGAYNEQFF. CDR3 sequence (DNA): TGTGCCATACTTGGACAGGGGGCTTACAATGAGCAGTTCTTC.

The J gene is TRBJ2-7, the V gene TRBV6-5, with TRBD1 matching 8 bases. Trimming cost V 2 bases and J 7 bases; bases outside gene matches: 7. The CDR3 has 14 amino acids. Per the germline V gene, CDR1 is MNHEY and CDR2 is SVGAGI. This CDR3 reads CASSYAGQAGEQYF. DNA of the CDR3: TGTGCCAGCAGTTACGCGGGACAGGCGGGTGAGCAGTACTTC.

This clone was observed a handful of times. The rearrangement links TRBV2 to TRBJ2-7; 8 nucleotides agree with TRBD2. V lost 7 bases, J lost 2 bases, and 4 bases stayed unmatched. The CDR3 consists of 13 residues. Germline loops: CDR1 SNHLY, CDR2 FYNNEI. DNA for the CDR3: TGTGCCAGCACGCGGGGGGCCCCCTACGAGCAGTACTTC. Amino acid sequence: CASTRGAPYEQYF.

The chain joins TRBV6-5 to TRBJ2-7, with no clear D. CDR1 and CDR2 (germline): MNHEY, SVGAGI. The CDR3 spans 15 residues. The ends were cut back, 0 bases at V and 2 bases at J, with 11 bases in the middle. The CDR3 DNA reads TGTGCCAGCAGTTACTCGGTGGCAGGAACCTACGAGCAGTACTTC. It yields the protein CASSYSVAGTYEQYF.

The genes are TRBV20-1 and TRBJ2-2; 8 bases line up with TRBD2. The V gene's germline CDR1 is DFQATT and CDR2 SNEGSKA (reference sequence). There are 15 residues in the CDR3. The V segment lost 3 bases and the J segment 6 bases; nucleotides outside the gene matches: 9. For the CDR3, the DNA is TGCAGTGCTAGTGGATCGGGAGGGGTATCCGGGGAGCTGTTTTTT. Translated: CSASGSGGVSGELFF.

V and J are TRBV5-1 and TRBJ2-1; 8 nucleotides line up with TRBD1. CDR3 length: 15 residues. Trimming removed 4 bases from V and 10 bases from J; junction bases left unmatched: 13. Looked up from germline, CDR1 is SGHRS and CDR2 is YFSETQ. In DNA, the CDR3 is TGCGCCAGCAGCCCAACCTTCGGACAGGGCCAAGAGCAGTTCTTC. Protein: CASSPTFGQGQEQFF.

The CDR3 DNA sequence: TGCGCCAGCAGCCATAGAAGTATCACTGAAGCTTTCTTT. As protein: CASSHRSITEAFF. The chain uses TRBV4-1 and TRBJ1-1; D unclear. V was pared by 3 bases and J by 4 bases, with 9 bases between. The germline gives CDR1 MGHRA, CDR2 YSYEKL. This CDR3 spans 13 amino acids.

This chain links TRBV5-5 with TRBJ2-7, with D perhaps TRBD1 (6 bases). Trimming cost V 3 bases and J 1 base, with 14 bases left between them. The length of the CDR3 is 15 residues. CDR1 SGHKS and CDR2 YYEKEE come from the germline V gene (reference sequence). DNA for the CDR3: TGTGCCAGCAGCTACAGACAGGACCCATCCTACGAGCAGTACTTC. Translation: CASSYRQDPSYEQYF.